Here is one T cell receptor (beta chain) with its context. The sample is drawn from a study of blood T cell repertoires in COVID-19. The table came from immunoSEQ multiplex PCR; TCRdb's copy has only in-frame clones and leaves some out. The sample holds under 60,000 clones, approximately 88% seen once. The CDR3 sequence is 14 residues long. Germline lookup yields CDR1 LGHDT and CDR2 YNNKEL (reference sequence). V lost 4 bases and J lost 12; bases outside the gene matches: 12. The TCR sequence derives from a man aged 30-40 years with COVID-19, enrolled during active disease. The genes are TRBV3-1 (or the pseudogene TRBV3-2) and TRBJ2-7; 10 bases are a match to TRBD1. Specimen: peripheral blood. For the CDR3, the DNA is TGTGCCAGCAGCCCGGGGGACAGGGGCTACGATCGGTACTTC. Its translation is CASSPGDRGYDRYF.